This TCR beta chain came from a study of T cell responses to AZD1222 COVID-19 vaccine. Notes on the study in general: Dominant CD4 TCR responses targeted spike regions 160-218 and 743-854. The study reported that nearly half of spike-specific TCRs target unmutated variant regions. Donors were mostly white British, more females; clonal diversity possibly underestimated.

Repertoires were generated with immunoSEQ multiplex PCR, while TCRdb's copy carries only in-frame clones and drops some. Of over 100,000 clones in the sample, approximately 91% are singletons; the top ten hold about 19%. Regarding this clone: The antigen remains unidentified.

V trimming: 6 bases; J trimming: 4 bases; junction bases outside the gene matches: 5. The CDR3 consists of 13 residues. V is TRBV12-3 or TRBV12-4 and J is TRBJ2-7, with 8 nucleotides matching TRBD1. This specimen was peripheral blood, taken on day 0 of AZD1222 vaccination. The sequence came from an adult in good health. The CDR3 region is CASRRQGIYEQYF. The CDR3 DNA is TGTGCCAGCAGAAGACAGGGGATATACGAGCAGTACTTC.